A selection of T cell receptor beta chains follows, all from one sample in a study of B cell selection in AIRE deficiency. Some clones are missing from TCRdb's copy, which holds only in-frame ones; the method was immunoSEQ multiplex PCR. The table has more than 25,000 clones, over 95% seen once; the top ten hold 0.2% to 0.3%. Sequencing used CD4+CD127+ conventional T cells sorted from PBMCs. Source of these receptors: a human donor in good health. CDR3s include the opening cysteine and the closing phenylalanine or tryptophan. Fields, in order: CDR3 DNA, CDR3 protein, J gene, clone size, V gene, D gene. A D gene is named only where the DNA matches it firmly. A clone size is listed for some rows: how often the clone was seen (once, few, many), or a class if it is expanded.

TGTGCCAGCAGGCGACGGAGGGATCAGCCCCAGCATTTT | CASRRRRDQPQHF | TRBJ1-5 | - | TRBV6-6 | -
TGTGCCAGCAGCTTCCCGAGATCGAGCGGGGAGCTGTTTTTT | CASSFPRSSGELFF | TRBJ2-2 | - | TRBV5-4 | -
TGTGCCAGCAGTTACTCGGATTCTCACTCTGGAAACACCATATATTTT | CASSYSDSHSGNTIYF | TRBJ1-3 | - | TRBV6-5 | -
TGTGCCAGCAGCTCTCTAGCGGGGAACAGCAATGAGCAGTTCTTC | CASSSLAGNSNEQFF | TRBJ2-1 | - | TRBV11-2 | TRBD2
TGTGCCAGCTCAAGCGGGGGGAGGTACGAGCAGTACTTC | CASSSGGRYEQYF | TRBJ2-7 | - | TRBV9 | TRBD2
TGTGCCAGCAGACCCACCCGCAGCGGGCCCGAGCGTGGCGAGCAGTACTTC | CASRPTRSGPERGEQYF | TRBJ2-7 | once | TRBV7-2 | -
TGTGCCAGCAGCTTGGTTCGACAGGGAGGGGGCTACGAGCAGTACTTC | CASSLVRQGGGYEQYF | TRBJ2-7 | once | TRBV5-4 | -
TGCGCCAGCAGCCAGGGGTGGACAGGCCCCACTAACTATGGCTACACCTTC | CASSQGWTGPTNYGYTF | TRBJ1-2 | - | TRBV4-1 | TRBD1
TGTGCCAGCAGCACCGAGCGGGGGGGCACAGATACGCAGTATTTT | CASSTERGGTDTQYF | TRBJ2-3 | - | TRBV5-4 | TRBD2
TGTGCCAGCAGCTTGGGCCTCATCGGCGATGAGCAGTTCTTC | CASSLGLIGDEQFF | TRBJ2-1 | - | TRBV5-6 | -
TGTGCCAGCAGCGCGCGGGCCGGGCCGTACAATGAGCAGTTCTTC | CASSARAGPYNEQFF | TRBJ2-1 | few | TRBV7-2 | -
TGTGCCAGCAAAGATAACAGGGGGCGTGAAAAACTGTTTTTT | CASKDNRGREKLFF | TRBJ1-4 | - | TRBV6-5 | TRBD1
TGTGCCAGCACCCCCCTCGAGGGAAGCTATGGCTACACCTTC | CASTPLEGSYGYTF | TRBJ1-2 | - | TRBV5-5 | -
TGTGCCAGCAGTACTATACTGAACACTGAAGCTTTCTTT | CASSTILNTEAFF | TRBJ1-1 | - | TRBV6-5 | -
TGCGCCAGCAGCCCCGGAAGGGGTAATGAGCAGTTCTTC | CASSPGRGNEQFF | TRBJ2-1 | - | TRBV5-1 | -
TGTGCCAGCAGCCCCGGGGACAGGGGGTCTCGGTCACCCCTCCACTTT | CASSPGDRGSRSPLHF | TRBJ1-6 | - | TRBV7-2 | TRBD1
TGTGCCAGCTACAGGGTCACAGATACGCAGTATTTT | CASYRVTDTQYF | TRBJ2-3 | - | TRBV2 | -
TGTGCCAGCAGCTGGGGTTACGAGCAGTACTTC | CASSWGYEQYF | TRBJ2-7 | - | TRBV5-4 | -
TGTGCCAGCAGCCGACAGGGTCCGGGAAACACCATATATTTT | CASSRQGPGNTIYF | TRBJ1-3 | - | TRBV11-2 | TRBD1